A selection of T cell receptor beta chains follows, all from one sample in a study of T cell responses to AZD1222 COVID-19 vaccine. Sequencing used immunoSEQ multiplex PCR; TCRdb keeps in-frame clones, though not all of them. This table holds tens of thousands of clones, around 82% found once. The specimen comprised peripheral blood, sampled on day 0 of AZD1222 vaccination. All receptors come from an adult in good health. Each CDR3 is given with its conserved first and last residue. The D gene is left open where the match is weak. Clone size is given for some rows only: seen once, a few or many times, or a class if the clone is expanded.

D gene,J gene,V gene,CDR3 length,clone size,CDR3 protein,CDR3 DNA
-,TRBJ2-1,TRBV7-9,14,medium-sized,CASSGSTGGNEQFF,TGTGCCAGCAGCGGCAGTACTGGAGGGAATGAGCAGTTCTTC
TRBD1,TRBJ1-5,TRBV2,15,few,CASKPDRVSNQPQHF,TGTGCCAGCAAGCCCGACAGGGTCAGCAATCAGCCCCAGCATTTT
-,TRBJ2-1,TRBV19,12,-,CASSMGKGEQFF,TGTGCCAGTAGTATGGGGAAGGGGGAGCAGTTCTTC
TRBD1,TRBJ2-5,TRBV27,15,once,CASSLGTVGQETQYF,TGTGCCAGCAGTCTCGGGACAGTAGGCCAAGAGACCCAGTACTTC
TRBD2,TRBJ2-1,TRBV7-6,15,few,CASRRRGLPGNEQFF,TGTGCCAGCAGGCGGAGGGGACTACCGGGTAATGAGCAGTTCTTC
-,TRBJ1-2,TRBV30,13,-,CAWSVLRKDGYTF,TGTGCCTGGAGTGTACTAAGGAAGGATGGCTACACCTTC
-,TRBJ1-1,TRBV19,14,-,CASRSRRLNTEAFF,TGTGCCAGTAGAAGCCGACGATTGAACACTGAAGCTTTCTTT
TRBD2,TRBJ2-1,TRBV5-1,14,-,CASSLRGGSNEQFF,TGCGCCAGCAGCTTGAGGGGAGGGTCCAATGAGCAGTTCTTC
TRBD2,TRBJ2-2,TRBV7-2,15,-,CASSLGSGRSGELFF,TGTGCCAGCAGCTTAGGTAGCGGGAGGTCCGGGGAGCTGTTTTTT
-,TRBJ2-5,TRBV2,15,-,CASSEPRGSGETQYF,TGTGCCAGCAGTGAACCCCGGGGGTCGGGAGAGACCCAGTACTTC
-,TRBJ1-5,TRBV28,15,once,CASSLGPLFNQPQHF,TGTGCCAGCAGTTTAGGACCGTTATTTAATCAGCCCCAGCATTTT
-,TRBJ1-4,TRBV14,14,-,CASSQLGNNEKLFF,TGTGCCAGCAGCCAGCTGGGAAACAATGAAAAACTGTTTTTT
-,TRBJ1-1,TRBV5-6,13,-,CASSLAGAAEAFF,TGTGCCAGCAGCTTAGCAGGGGCGGCTGAAGCTTTCTTT
-,TRBJ1-5,TRBV29-1,14,once,CSVGQGRGNQPQHF,TGCAGCGTTGGTCAGGGAAGAGGCAATCAGCCCCAGCATTTT
-,TRBJ1-1,TRBV6-5,15,-,CASSMGGGMNTEAFF,TGTGCCAGCAGCATGGGGGGGGGTATGAACACTGAAGCTTTCTTT
TRBD1,TRBJ1-5,TRBV10-3,14,-,CAISSDRGNQPQHF,TGTGCCATCAGTTCCGACAGGGGAAATCAGCCCCAGCATTTT
-,TRBJ2-7,TRBV1,17,-,CTSSRTGLAGGLYEQYF,TGCACCAGCAGCCGGACAGGGTTGGCGGGGGGGCTCTACGAGCAGTACTTC
-,TRBJ1-6,TRBV4-1,17,once,CASSQVPAESYNSPLHF,TGCGCCAGCAGCCAAGTTCCCGCAGAGTCCTATAATTCACCCCTCCACTTT
-,TRBJ2-7,TRBV7-8,14,once,CASSPQGGTYEQYF,TGTGCCAGCAGCCCCCAGGGGGGGACCTACGAGCAGTACTTC
-,TRBJ2-1,TRBV9,16,-,CASSVGGTSLSYEQFF,TGTGCCAGCAGCGTCGGAGGGACATCCCTCTCCTATGAGCAGTTCTTC
TRBD2,TRBJ2-1,TRBV7-2,17,few,CASSLARGLVTKNEQFF,TGTGCCAGCAGCTTAGCCCGGGGACTAGTAACAAAAAATGAGCAGTTCTTC
-,TRBJ2-7,TRBV18,11,-,CASSRSYEQYF,TGTGCCAGCTCTCGTTCCTACGAGCAGTACTTC
TRBD2,TRBJ2-1,TRBV6-5,15,-,CASRPPGTSYSEQFF,TGTGCCAGCAGGCCACCCGGGACTAGTTACAGTGAGCAGTTCTTC
-,TRBJ1-2,TRBV18,15,-,CASSPSLGANYGYTF,TGTGCCAGCTCACCAAGTCTTGGGGCGAACTATGGCTACACCTTC
-,TRBJ1-2,TRBV5-4,14,many,CASSLDGSHYGYTF,TGTGCCAGCAGCTTGGACGGAAGTCACTATGGCTACACCTTC
-,TRBJ2-5,TRBV5-1,12,few,CASSWEKETQYF,TGCGCCAGCAGCTGGGAGAAAGAGACCCAGTACTTC
TRBD1,TRBJ2-4,TRBV5-1,16,once,CASSLGTGGWKNIQYF,TGCGCCAGCAGCTTGGGGACAGGGGGATGGAAAAACATTCAGTACTTC
TRBD2,TRBJ2-5,TRBV2,15,few,CASVELAGVRETQYF,TGTGCCAGCGTAGAACTAGCGGGCGTTCGAGAGACCCAGTACTTC
-,TRBJ1-2,TRBV7-9,15,few,CASSLYPDQRYGYTF,TGTGCCAGCAGCTTATATCCTGATCAACGATATGGCTACACCTTC
-,TRBJ2-7,TRBV19,13,-,CASSIQGSYEQYF,TGTGCCAGTAGTATTCAGGGCTCCTACGAGCAGTACTTC
-,TRBJ1-6,TRBV5-5,15,-,CASQAPLGAGSPLHF,TGTGCCAGTCAAGCCCCCCTAGGGGCAGGGTCACCCCTCCACTTT
-,TRBJ2-2,TRBV15,16,-,CATSPGVGIRTGELFF,TGTGCCACCAGCCCAGGGGTGGGAATACGGACCGGGGAGCTGTTTTTT
TRBD2,TRBJ2-1,TRBV7-2,14,-,CASSFTAGGGEQFF,TGTGCCAGCAGCTTTACGGCGGGAGGAGGTGAGCAGTTCTTC
TRBD2,TRBJ2-1,TRBV3-1/TRBV3-2,19,-,CASSQGPPGLAGGNNEQFF,TGTGCCAGCAGCCAAGGACCTCCGGGACTAGCGGGGGGCAACAATGAGCAGTTCTTC
-,TRBJ1-5,TRBV12-3/TRBV12-4,13,-,CASGGGTGQPQHF,TGTGCCAGCGGGGGGGGGACGGGTCAGCCCCAGCATTTT
-,TRBJ1-4,TRBV6-5,14,-,CASSYSATNEKLFF,TGTGCCAGCAGTTACAGTGCAACTAATGAAAAACTGTTTTTT
-,TRBJ1-6,TRBV30,13,-,CAWSEQRNSPLHF,TGTGCCTGGAGTGAACAGAGAAATTCACCCCTCCACTTT
-,TRBJ1-2,TRBV9,15,few,CASSPRGARGYGYTF,TGTGCCAGCAGCCCGCGGGGGGCCCGGGGCTATGGCTACACCTTC
TRBD1,TRBJ1-2,TRBV28,16,-,CASSRGGTGWAYGYTF,TGTGCCAGCAGTCGGGGAGGGACAGGGTGGGCCTATGGCTACACCTTC
-,TRBJ1-2,TRBV5-1,14,few,CASSLEGGGYGYTF,TGCGCCAGCAGCTTGGAGGGGGGTGGCTATGGCTACACCTTC
TRBD2,TRBJ2-3,TRBV7-2,16,-,CASSLGASGSTDTQYF,TGTGCCAGCAGCTTAGGAGCTAGCGGGAGCACAGATACGCAGTATTTT
TRBD2,TRBJ2-3,TRBV9,18,-,CASSPTSGAPTSTDTQYF,TGTGCCAGCAGCCCAACTAGCGGGGCCCCTACAAGCACAGATACGCAGTATTTT
TRBD1,TRBJ1-6,TRBV5-5,16,-,CASSLAGGATYSPLHF,TGTGCCAGCAGCTTGGCAGGGGGCGCAACGTATTCACCCCTCCACTTT
-,TRBJ1-2,TRBV5-1,14,-,CASSLGPEDYGYTF,TGCGCCAGCAGCTTGGGACCAGAAGACTATGGCTACACCTTC
TRBD1,TRBJ1-1,TRBV29-1,13,-,CSENRGRGTEAFF,TGCAGCGAAAACAGGGGCCGGGGAACTGAAGCTTTCTTT